This T cell receptor beta chain was captured by sequencing in a study of radiation and T cells in renal cell carcinoma. Study results and limitations: In blood, top tumor clones expanded by 2 weeks, shrinking by 4. No pretreatment tumor biopsies were available for baseline clonotypes.

Some clones are missing from TCRdb's copy, which holds only in-frame ones; the method was immunoSEQ multiplex PCR. This table holds about 95,000 clones, approximately 86% found once. Documented time point: baseline pretreatment blood. Described treatment: 15 Gy SBRT to primary tumor, nephrectomy 4 weeks later. Blood was sampled at baseline, 2 weeks and 4 weeks after SBRT. This renal cell carcinoma was of the clear cell type. This CDR3 is built from 17 residues. Germline V gene lookup returns CDR1 MGHRA and CDR2 YSYEKL. The ends were cut back, 1 base at V and 7 bases at J, with 22 bases in the middle. In the case of this clone: Its cognate antigen is unknown.

This clonotype was obtained from a man between 50 and 59 years old with renal cell carcinoma. The rearrangement links TRBV4-1 to TRBJ1-2; the D is unclear. Sample: blood, taken from a patient whose treatment included radiotherapy and nephrectomy. The CDR3 reads CASSQGVVGRAVRGYTF. CDR3 sequence (DNA): TGCGCCAGCAGCCAAGGCGTAGTTGGACGGGCAGTGCGTGGCTACACCTTC.